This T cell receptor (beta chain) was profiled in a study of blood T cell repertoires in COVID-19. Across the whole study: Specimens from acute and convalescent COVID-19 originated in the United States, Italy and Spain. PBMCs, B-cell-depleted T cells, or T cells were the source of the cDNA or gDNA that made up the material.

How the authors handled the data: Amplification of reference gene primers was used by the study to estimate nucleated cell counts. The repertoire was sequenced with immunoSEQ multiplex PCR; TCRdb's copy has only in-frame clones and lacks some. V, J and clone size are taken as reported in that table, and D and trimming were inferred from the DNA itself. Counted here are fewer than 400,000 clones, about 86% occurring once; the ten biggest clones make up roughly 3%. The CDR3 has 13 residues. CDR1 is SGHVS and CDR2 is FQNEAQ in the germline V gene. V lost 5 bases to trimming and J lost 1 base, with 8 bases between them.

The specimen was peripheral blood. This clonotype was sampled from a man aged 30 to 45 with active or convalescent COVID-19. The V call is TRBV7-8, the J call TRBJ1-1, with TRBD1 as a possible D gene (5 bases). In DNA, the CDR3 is TGTGCCAGCAGCACGGGGGGGAACACTGAAGCTTTCTTT. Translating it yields CASSTGGNTEAFF.